One sample yielded the 5 T cell receptor delta chains listed below, sequenced in a study of Vδ1+ human thymocytes. General observations from the study: Thymic TRG and TRD repertoires appeared highly polyclonal.

The template was reverse-transcribed extracted RNA. The CDR3 regions were amplified by multiplex PCR from V-gene primers to a constant-region primer. TCRdb re-called the multiplex PCR reads through CATT. The sample consists of about 25,000 delta-chain clones, roughly 6.7% of them appearing once. These receptors' targets are unknown. The sequenced sample was Vdelta1+ gamma-delta thymocytes from the thymus. The subset here: FACS-sorted CD3+ TCRalphabeta- TCRVdelta1+ TCRVdelta2- thymocytes. These receptors were collected from a girl less than two years old who had congenital heart surgery.

This clone showed up just a few times. J is TRDJ1 and V is TRDV1; 10 bases line up with TRDD3. The CDR3 loop spans 24 amino acids. J lost 3 bases, V lost 0 bases, and 28 bases had no gene match. Germline CDR1 reads TSWWSYY; CDR2 reads QGS. Here the CDR3 DNA reads TGTGCTCTTGGGGAACTGGCGCCCTTCCTAGGTTTCATTCTTTACTGGGGGATGTCCGATAAACTCATCTTT. Encoded protein: CALGELAPFLGFILYWGMSDKLIF.

This clone has a handful of counts. The chain couples TRDV1 to TRDJ1; D unclear. V lost 0 bases to trimming and J lost 0 bases, with 5 bases between them. CDR3 length: 14 residues. Germline V CDR1 and CDR2: TSWWSYY, QGS. This CDR3 is CALGELLYTDKLIF. CDR3 bases: TGTGCTCTTGGGGAACTCCTGTACACCGATAAACTCATCTTT.

This clone has only a few counts. The rearrangement uses TRDV2 and TRDJ1; 8 bases line up with TRDD3. V trimming: 6 bases; J trimming: 0 bases; junction bases outside the gene matches: 17. Germline CDR1 and CDR2: GEAIGNYY and EKD. The CDR3 is 18 amino acids. The CDR3 region is CACFVGSWGTAYTDKLIF. The CDR3 bases are TGTGCCTGTTTTGTGGGGAGCTGGGGGACCGCGTACACCGATAAACTCATCTTT.

The chain has TRDV1 and TRDJ1; TRDD3 aligns across 8 bases. CDR1 and CDR2 (germline): TSWWSYY, QGS. The CDR3 loop spans 20 amino acids. V was pared by 3 bases and J by 0 bases, with 18 bases of the junction left unmatched. CDR3 bases: TGTGCTCTTGGGGATCGGAGCCTTCCCCCTTTACTGGGGGACACCGATAAACTCATCTTT. Protein product: CALGDRSLPPLLGDTDKLIF.

The chain combines TRDV1 with TRDJ1, with 11 nucleotides matching TRDD3. The J segment lost 2 bases and the V segment lost 4 bases, leaving 15 bases of the junction unmatched. Germline V gene lookup returns CDR1 TSWWSYY and CDR2 QGS. The CDR3 spans 19 residues. Written as DNA, the CDR3 is TGTGCTCTTGGGGGGCAATTCCTCAGACTGGGGGATAAGACCGATAAACTCATCTTT. Protein: CALGGQFLRLGDKTDKLIF.